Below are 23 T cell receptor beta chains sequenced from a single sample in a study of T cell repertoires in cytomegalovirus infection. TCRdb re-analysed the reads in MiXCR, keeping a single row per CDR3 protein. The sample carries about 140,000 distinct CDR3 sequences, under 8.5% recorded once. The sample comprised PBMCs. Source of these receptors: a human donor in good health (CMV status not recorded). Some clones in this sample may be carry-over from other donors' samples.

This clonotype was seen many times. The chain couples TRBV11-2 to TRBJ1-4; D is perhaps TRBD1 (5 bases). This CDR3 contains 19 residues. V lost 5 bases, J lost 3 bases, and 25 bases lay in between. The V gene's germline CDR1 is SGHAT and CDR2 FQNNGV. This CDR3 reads CASSLLPGPPSVANEKLFF. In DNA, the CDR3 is TGTGCCAGCAGCCTACTTCCGGGACCTCCATCGGTTGCTAATGAAAAACTGTTTTTT.

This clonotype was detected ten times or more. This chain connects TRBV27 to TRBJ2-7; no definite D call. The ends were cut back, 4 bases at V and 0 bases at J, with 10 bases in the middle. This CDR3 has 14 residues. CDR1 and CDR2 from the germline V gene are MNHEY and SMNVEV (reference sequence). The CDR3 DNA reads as TGTGCCAGCAGTTCCCTTGGCGGCTCCTACGAGCAGTACTTC. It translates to CASSSLGGSYEQYF.

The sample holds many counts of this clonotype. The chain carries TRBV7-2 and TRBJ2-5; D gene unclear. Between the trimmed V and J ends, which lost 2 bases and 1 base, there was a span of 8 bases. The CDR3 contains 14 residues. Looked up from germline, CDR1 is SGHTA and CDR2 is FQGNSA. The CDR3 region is CASSLIPAQETQYF. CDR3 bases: TGTGCCAGCAGCTTAATTCCAGCCCAAGAGACCCAGTACTTC. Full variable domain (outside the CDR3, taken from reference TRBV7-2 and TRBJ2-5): GAGVSQSPSNKVTEKGKDVELRCDPISGHTALYWYRQSLGQGLEFLIYFQGNSAPDKSGLPSDRFSAERTGGSVSTLTIQRTQQEDSAVYLCASSLIPAQETQYFGPGTRLLVL.

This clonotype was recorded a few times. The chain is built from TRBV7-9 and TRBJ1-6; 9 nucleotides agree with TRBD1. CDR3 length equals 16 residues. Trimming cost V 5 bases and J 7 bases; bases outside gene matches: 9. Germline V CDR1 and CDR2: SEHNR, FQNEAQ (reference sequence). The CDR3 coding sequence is TGTGCCAGCAGCACCTACGCCGGGACAGGGAATTCACCCCTCCACTTT. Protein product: CASSTYAGTGNSPLHF.

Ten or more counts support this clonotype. This CDR3 is CASSRSGNTIYF. CDR3 sequence (DNA): TGTGCCAGCAGCCGCTCTGGAAACACCATATATTTT. This chain connects TRBV25-1 to TRBJ1-3; no clear D. Germline V CDR1 and CDR2: MGHDK, SYGVNS. The CDR3 sequence is 12 residues long. Trimming cost V 6 bases and J 0 bases, with 3 bases left between them.

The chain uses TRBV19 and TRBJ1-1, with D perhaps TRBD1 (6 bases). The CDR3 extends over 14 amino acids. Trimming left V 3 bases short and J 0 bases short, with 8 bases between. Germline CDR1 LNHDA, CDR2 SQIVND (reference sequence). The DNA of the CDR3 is TGTGCCAGTAGTATCGAGGGGGTGAACACTGAAGCTTTCTTT. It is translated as CASSIEGVNTEAFF.

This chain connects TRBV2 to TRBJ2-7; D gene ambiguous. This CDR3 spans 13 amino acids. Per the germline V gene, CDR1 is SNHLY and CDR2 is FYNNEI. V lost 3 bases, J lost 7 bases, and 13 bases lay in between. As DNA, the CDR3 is TGTGCCAGCAGTGAGACCATCTCGGAGGAGCAGTACTTC. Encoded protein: CASSETISEEQYF. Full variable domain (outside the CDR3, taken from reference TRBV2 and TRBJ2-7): EPEVTQTPSHQVTQMGQEVILRCVPISNHLYFYWYRQILGQKVEFLVSFYNNEISEKSEIFDDQFSVERPDGSNFTLKIRSTKLEDSAMYFCASSETISEEQYFGPGTRLTVT.

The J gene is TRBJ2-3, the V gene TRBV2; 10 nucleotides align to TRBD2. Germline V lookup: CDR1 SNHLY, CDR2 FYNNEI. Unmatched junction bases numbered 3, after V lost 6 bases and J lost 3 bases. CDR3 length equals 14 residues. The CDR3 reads CASRAGGITDTQYF. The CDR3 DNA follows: TGTGCCAGCAGAGCGGGGGGGATAACAGATACGCAGTATTTT. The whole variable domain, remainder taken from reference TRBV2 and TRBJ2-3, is EPEVTQTPSHQVTQMGQEVILRCVPISNHLYFYWYRQILGQKVEFLVSFYNNEISEKSEIFDDQFSVERPDGSNFTLKIRSTKLEDSAMYFCASRAGGITDTQYFGPGTRLTVL.

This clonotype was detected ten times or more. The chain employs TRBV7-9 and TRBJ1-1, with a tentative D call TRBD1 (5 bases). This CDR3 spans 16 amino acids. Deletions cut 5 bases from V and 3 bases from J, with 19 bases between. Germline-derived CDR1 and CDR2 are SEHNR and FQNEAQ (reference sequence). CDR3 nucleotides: TGTGCCAGCAGCCATTCGGGTTGGGGCGCTGACACTGAAGCTTTCTTT. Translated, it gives CASSHSGWGADTEAFF.

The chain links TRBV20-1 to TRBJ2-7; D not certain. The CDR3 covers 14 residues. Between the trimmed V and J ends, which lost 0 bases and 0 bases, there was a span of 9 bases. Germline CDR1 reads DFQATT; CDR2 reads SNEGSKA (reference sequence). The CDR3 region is CSARDAVSSYEQYF. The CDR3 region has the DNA TGCAGTGCTAGAGATGCGGTGAGCTCCTACGAGCAGTACTTC.

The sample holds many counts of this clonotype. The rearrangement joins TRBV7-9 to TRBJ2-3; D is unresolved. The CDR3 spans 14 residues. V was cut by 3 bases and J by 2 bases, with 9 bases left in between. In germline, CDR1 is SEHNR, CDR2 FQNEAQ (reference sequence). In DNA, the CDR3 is TGTGCCAGCAGCTTGGCGGAAACCACAGATACGCAGTATTTT. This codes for CASSLAETTDTQYF.

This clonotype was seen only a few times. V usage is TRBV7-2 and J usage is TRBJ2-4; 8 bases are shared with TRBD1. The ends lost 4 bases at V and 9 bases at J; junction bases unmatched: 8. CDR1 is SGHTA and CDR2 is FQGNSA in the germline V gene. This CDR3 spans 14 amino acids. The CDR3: CASSSSRGPSIQYF. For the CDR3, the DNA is TGTGCCAGCAGCTCAAGCAGGGGGCCGAGCATTCAGTACTTC.

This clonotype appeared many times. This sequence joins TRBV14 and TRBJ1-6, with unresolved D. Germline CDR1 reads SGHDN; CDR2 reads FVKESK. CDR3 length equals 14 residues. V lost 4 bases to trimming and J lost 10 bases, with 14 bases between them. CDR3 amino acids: CASSPRQDGSPLHF. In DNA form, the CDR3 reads TGTGCCAGCAGCCCGCGGCAGGACGGGTCACCCCTCCACTTT.

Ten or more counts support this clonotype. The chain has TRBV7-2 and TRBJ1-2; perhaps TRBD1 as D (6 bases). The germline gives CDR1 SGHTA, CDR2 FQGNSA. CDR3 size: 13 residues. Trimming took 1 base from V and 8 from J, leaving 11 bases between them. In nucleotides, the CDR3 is TGTGCCAGCAGCTTAGGAAGGGGGTTGGGCTACACCTTC. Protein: CASSLGRGLGYTF.

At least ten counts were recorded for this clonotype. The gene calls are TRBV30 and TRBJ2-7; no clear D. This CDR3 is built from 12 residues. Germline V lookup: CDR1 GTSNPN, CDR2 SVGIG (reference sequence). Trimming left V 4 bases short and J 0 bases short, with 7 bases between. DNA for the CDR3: TGTGCCTGGACCGCGAGCTCCTACGAGCAGTACTTC. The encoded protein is CAWTASSYEQYF.

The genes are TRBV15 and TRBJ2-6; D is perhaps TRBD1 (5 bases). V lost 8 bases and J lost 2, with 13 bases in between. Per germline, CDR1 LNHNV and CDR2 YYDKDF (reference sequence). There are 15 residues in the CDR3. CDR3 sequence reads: CATSEQGAGANVLTF. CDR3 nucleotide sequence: TGTGCCACCTCGGAGCAGGGTGCTGGGGCCAACGTCCTGACTTTC.

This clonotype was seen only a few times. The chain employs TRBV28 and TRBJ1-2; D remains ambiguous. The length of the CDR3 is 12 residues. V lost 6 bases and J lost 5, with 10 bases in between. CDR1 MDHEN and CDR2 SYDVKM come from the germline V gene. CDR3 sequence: CASSPPGYGYTF. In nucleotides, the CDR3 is TGTGCCAGCAGCCCTCCCGGGTATGGCTACACCTTC.

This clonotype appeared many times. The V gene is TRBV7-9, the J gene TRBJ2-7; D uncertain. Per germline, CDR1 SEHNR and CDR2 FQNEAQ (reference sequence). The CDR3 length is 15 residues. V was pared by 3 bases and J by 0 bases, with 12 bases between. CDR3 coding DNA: TGTGCCAGCAGCTTTAATGGCCCCAGCTCCTACGAGCAGTACTTC. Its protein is CASSFNGPSSYEQYF.

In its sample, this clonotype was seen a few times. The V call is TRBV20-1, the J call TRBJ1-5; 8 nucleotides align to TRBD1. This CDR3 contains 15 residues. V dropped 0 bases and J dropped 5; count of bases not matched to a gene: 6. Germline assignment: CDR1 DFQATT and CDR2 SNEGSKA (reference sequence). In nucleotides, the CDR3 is TGCAGTGCTAGAGATCGGACAGGGAGGGATCAGCCCCAGCATTTT. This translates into CSARDRTGRDQPQHF.

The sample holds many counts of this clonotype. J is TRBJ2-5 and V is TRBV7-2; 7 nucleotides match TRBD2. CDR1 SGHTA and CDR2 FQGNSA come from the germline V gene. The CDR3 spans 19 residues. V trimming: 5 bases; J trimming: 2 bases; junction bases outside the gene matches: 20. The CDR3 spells CASSPDRDYFSLLQETQYF. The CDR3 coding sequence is TGTGCCAGCAGCCCCGACCGGGACTACTTTTCCCTCTTACAAGAGACCCAGTACTTC.

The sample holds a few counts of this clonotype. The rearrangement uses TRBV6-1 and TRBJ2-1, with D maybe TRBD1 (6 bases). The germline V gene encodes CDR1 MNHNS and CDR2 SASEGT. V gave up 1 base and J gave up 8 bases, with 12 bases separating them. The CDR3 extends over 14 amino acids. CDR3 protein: CASSEVQGNHEQFF. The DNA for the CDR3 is TGTGCCAGCAGTGAAGTCCAGGGGAACCATGAGCAGTTCTTC.

CDR3 DNA: TGTGCCAGCAGCTTAGTCGGTGTGGCCGGAAACACCATATATTTT. Residues: CASSLVGVAGNTIYF. The chain uses TRBV7-8 and TRBJ1-3; no firm D call. This CDR3 is 15 amino acids long. Germline CDR1 reads SGHVS; CDR2 reads FQNEAQ. V lost 1 base, J lost 4 bases, and 11 bases lay in between.

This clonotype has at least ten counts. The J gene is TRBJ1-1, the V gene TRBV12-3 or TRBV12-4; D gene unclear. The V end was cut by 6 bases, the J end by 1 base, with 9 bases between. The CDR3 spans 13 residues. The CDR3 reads CASRSAGNTEAFF. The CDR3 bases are TGTGCCAGCAGATCGGCCGGGAACACTGAAGCTTTCTTT.